This record covers a single T cell receptor beta chain. Its antigen specificity is not known. Per-nucleotide qualities are absent, and no much larger clonotype sits a single base away. This entry is derived from a study of blood T cell repertoires in COVID-19 (dated by TCRdb to 2018 to 2020). About the full investigation: The collaborator samples originated in the United States, Italy and Spain and spanned the acute and convalescent phases of COVID-19. A de-identified subject ID, COVID-19 status, age in years and sex were almost always included in the sample metadata. Subjects who had been exposed to COVID-19, were actively infected with it, or had recovered from it provided the deeply sampled blood TCRbeta repertoires that made up the dataset. Samples were obtained from the ongoing ImmuneRACE study (first 160 participants) and from 1,254 subjects provided by 6 global collaborators. Where available, HLA class I and class II types were obtained from metadata supplied by the sample provider rather than from assay-based typing. The repertoires were released in a freely available public database intended as a resource for research on the immune response to SARS-CoV-2. The prospective study material was composed of cDNA or gDNA derived from T cells, B-cell-depleted T cells, or PBMCs. What the authors observed across the whole study: Clinical and demographic metadata were provided uncurated, with the amount varying by source and participant.

Whole blood was collected in K2EDTA tubes by collaborating institutions according to the institutions' own protocols. For TCRbeta analysis, collaborators shipped samples in one of three forms: frozen whole blood, isolated PBMCs, or DNA extracted from either of those sample types. The CDR3 runs 17 residues from the cysteine to the phenylalanine. Only the CDR3 portion is preserved as DNA: 51 bases, with reading frame beginning at the first base. Clipping removes 2 bases from V and 5 bases from J, with 10 as the unmatched junction base count. CDR1 LGHDT and CDR2 YNNKEL are derived from the germline V gene (reference sequence). TCRbeta CDR3 regions were amplified from genomic DNA using the immunoSEQ Assay, a bias-controlled multiplex PCR. In the authors' own workflow: The number of nucleated cells in each sample was estimated by amplification of reference gene primers within the assay. To quantify the absolute abundance of each unique TCRbeta CDR3 rearrangement, sequence reads were collapsed and filtered. For each sample, productive Simpson clonality was calculated as the square root of Simpson's diversity index across productive rearrangements. The table comes from immuneACCESS by way of TCRdb, which keeps in-frame sequences with V and J called. Part of the clones is missing from these tables; in studies checked, under half for an unresolved V gene and the rest for unknown reasons. V and J calls and clone size come straight from that table; D and trimming were deduced from the DNA. This sample has about 190,000 clones in its table, and approximately 78% of those were observed once. About 2.8% of the sample lies in the top ten.

This receptor chain uses TRBV3-1 (or the pseudogene TRBV3-2) and TRBJ2-2; 8 bases in between match TRBD2. The sequencing input was peripheral blood. This TCR came from a woman older than 75 with active or convalescent COVID-19. The CDR3 reads as follows: CASSQSWGLVETGELFF. Read as DNA, the sequence is TGTGCCAGCAGCCAAAGTTGGGGACTAGTGGAAACCGGGGAGCTGTTTTTT.